The clone carrying this T cell receptor beta chain has more than one count but fewer than ten. In the same sample, other DNA sequences code for this CDR3. Genomic DNA for unsorted samples was obtained from 70 million to 100 million PBMCs. The data belong to a study of shared clonotypes between healthy human individuals. Looked up from germline, CDR1 is MRHNA and CDR2 is SNTAGT. This CDR3 has 14 amino acids. Trimming took 2 bases from V and 9 from J; bases not matched to a gene: 0. Evenly divided among several immunoSEQ plates was the genomic DNA of each subset. Clones were read by immunoSEQ multiplex PCR, and TCRdb kept only the in-frame ones, dropping some. Among hundreds of thousands of clones listed, 76% were seen once.

The TCR originated in a woman aged 35 to 49 in good health. Some clones in this sample may be carry-over from other donors' samples. V is TRBV6-4 and J is TRBJ2-1; 14 bases are shared with TRBD2. Sequenced sample: PBMCs. CDR3 residues: CASSDGLAGGEQFF. The CDR3, as DNA: TGTGCCAGCAGTGACGGACTAGCGGGAGGTGAGCAGTTCTTC.